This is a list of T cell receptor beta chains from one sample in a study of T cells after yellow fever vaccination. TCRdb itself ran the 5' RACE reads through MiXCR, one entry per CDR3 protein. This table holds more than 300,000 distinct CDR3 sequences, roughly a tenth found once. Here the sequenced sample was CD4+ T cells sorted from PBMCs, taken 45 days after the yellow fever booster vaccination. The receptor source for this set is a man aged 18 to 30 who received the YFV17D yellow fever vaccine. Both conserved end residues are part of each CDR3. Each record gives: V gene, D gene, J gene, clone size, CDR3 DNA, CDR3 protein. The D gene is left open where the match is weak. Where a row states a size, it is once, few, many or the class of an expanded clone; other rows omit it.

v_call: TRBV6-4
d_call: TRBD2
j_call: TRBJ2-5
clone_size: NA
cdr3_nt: TGTGCCAGCATCGGGGAGGGGATAGCGGAGACCCAGTACTTC
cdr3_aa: CASIGEGIAETQYF

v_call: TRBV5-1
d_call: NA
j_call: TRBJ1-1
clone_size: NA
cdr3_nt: TGCGCCAGCAGCTCCGGTCCCTTTGGAGGGTACACTGAAGCTTTCTTT
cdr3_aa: CASSSGPFGGYTEAFF

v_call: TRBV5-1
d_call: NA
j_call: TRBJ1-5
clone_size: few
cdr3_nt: TGCGCCAGCAGCTCAGGGGATGGCAATCAGCCCCAGCATTTT
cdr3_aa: CASSSGDGNQPQHF

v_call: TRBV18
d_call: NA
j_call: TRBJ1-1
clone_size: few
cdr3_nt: TGTGCCAGCTCACCAGAAGGGGGCACTGAAGCTTTCTTT
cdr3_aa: CASSPEGGTEAFF

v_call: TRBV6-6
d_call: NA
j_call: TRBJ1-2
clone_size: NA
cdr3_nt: TGTGCCAGCCATCCTGACAGATTAAAACCTAACTATGGCTACACCTTC
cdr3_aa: CASHPDRLKPNYGYTF

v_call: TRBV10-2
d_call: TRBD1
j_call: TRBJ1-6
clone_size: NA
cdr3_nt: TGCGCCAGCAGTGAGTTACGGACAGGGGATTGGTCACCCCTCCACTTT
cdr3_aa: CASSELRTGDWSPLHF

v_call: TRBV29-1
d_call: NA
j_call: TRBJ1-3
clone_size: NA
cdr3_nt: TGCAGCGTTGAACTTAACTCTGGAAACACCATATATTTT
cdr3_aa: CSVELNSGNTIYF

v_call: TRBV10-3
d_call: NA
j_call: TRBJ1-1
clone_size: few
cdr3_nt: TGTGCCATCAGTGAAAGGGACACCTCTGAAGCTTTCTTT
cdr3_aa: CAISERDTSEAFF

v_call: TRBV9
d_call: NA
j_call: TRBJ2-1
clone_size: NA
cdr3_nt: TGTGCCAGCAGCGTAGATTCCAGGGTCATACATGAGCAGTTCTTC
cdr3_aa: CASSVDSRVIHEQFF

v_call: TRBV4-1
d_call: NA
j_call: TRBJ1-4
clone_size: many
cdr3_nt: TGCGCCAGCAGCCAAGTCGAAAAACTGTTTTTT
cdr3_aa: CASSQVEKLFF

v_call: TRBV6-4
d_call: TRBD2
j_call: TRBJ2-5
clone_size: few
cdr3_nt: TGTGCCAGCAGAGGGAGGAGGACTAGCGACCTCCAAGAGACCCAGTACTTC
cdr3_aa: CASRGRRTSDLQETQYF

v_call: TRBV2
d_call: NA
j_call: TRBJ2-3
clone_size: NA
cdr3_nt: TGTGCCAGCAGTGGTCAGTCGAGAGATACGCAGTATTTT
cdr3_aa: CASSGQSRDTQYF

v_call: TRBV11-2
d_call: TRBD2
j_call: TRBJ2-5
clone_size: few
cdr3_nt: TGTGCCAGCAGACCTATTCAGCGGGGGTTACAAGAGACCCAGTACTTC
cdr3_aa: CASRPIQRGLQETQYF

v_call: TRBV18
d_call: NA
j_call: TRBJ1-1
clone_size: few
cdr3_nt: TGTGCCAGCTCACCGCAGGAGCACACTGAAGCTTTCTTT
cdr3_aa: CASSPQEHTEAFF

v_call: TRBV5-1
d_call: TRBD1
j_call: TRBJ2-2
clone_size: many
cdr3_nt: TGCGCCAGCAGCCCACAGGGGCCCACCGGGGAGCTGTTTTTT
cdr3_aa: CASSPQGPTGELFF

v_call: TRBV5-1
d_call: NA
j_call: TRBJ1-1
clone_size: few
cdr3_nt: TGCGCCAGCAGCGTACAGGGAACAGGCACTGAAGCTTTCTTT
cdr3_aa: CASSVQGTGTEAFF

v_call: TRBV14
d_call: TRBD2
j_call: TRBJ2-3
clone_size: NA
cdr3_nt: TGTGCCAGCAGCCAAGTACCGGGAGGGATCACAGATACGCAGTATTTT
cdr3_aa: CASSQVPGGITDTQYF

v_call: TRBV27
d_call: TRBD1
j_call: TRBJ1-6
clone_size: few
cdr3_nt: TGTGCCAGCAGTTTCAAGACTCCCCCGGACAGGGGTTCACCCCTCCACTTT
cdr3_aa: CASSFKTPPDRGSPLHF

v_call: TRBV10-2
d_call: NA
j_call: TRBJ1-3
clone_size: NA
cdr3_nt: TGCGCCAGCGGCGAATACTCTGGAAACACCATATATTTT
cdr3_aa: CASGEYSGNTIYF

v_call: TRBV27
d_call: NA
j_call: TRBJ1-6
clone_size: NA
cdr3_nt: TGTGCCAGCAGACCCCGAGGTCGGGGGTTAAGCTCCTATAATTCACCCCTCCACTTT
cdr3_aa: CASRPRGRGLSSYNSPLHF

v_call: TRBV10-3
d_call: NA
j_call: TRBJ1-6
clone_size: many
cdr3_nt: TGTGCCATCAGTGAGTCGGCGGGGGTCAGGGTTCAATCACCCCTCCACTTT
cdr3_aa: CAISESAGVRVQSPLHF

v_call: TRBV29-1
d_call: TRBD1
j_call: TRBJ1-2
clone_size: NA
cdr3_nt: TGCAGCGTTGAAGAGGGGACAGGGGATCACGGCTACACCTTC
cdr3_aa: CSVEEGTGDHGYTF

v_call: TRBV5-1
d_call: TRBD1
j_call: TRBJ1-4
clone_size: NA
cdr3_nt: TGCGCCAGCAGCTTGGACCTCGGACAGGGGGTGGTAAAACTGTTTTTT
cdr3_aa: CASSLDLGQGVVKLFF

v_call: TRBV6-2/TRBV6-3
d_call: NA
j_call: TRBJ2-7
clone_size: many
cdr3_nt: TGTGCCAGCGAGCGCGGCTCCCCCTCCTACGAGCAGTACTTC
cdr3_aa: CASERGSPSYEQYF

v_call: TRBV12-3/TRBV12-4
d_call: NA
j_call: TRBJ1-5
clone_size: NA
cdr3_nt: TGTGCCAGCAGTTTGAGGGCCTGGGGTCAGCCCCAGCATTTT
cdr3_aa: CASSLRAWGQPQHF

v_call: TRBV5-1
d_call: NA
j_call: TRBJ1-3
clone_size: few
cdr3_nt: TGCGCCAGCAGCTTGGTAGGGTACGGAAACACCATATATTTT
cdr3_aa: CASSLVGYGNTIYF

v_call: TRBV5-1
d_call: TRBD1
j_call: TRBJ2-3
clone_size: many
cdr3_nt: TGCGCCAGCAGCAGGGGACAGGGCACAGATACGCAGTATTTT
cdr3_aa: CASSRGQGTDTQYF